This TCR beta chain emerged from a study of beta chain features in type 1 diabetes. Study-wide findings and caveats: It was possible that PCR favored shorter templates, equally so in patients and controls. Whether HLA type affects TCRB rearrangement stayed undetermined in the present work.

The table lists this clone with a few counts. Antigen unknown. Trimming at V came to 3 bases and at J to 4 bases, leaving 4 bases not matched to a gene. This CDR3 contains 15 residues. CDR1 is LGHNA and CDR2 is YNFKEQ in the germline V gene. Every isolated RNA sample was fully reverse transcribed, so sequencing captured expressed TCRB transcripts. Some 3.6 million reads was the average for naive, central memory and regulatory T cell samples. The method was immunoSEQ multiplex PCR; TCRdb's version includes in-frame clones alone and lacks a portion of them. The repertoire holds 330,000 or so clones, around 20% seen once, with roughly 0.045% in the top ten. Over 95% purity was reached by all sorted populations.

Sequenced: naive CD4+ T cells from blood. The rearrangement links TRBV4-2 to TRBJ2-3; 10 nucleotides agree with TRBD2. This receptor was taken from a woman aged 18-35 years in good health. The CDR3: CASSHTSGVPDTQYF. The CDR3, as DNA: TGTGCCAGCAGCCACACTAGCGGGGTCCCAGATACGCAGTATTTT.